The clone carrying this T cell receptor beta chain was recorded once. The antigen remains undetermined. This sample is part of a study of T cell responses to AZD1222 COVID-19 vaccine. Study conclusions and caveats: Seropositive at baseline were only a handful of AZD1222 recipients. Most donors were white British and more were female, and clonal diversity was possibly underestimated.

The repertoire was sequenced with immunoSEQ multiplex PCR; TCRdb's copy has only in-frame clones and lacks some. The sample lists about 200,000 clones, 85% to 95% seen once, with 1% to 1.5% in the top ten. Germline V gene sequence: CDR1 SGHVS, CDR2 FNYEAQ. This CDR3 is built from 17 residues. V was clipped by 0 bases and J by 4 bases, with 13 bases between them. The specimen was peripheral blood, collected on day 0 of AZD1222 vaccination. This sequence originates from an adult in good health. The chain has TRBV7-6 and TRBJ1-6; D unclear. The CDR3 is CASSLALGFYYNSPLHF. CDR3 bases: TGTGCCAGCAGCTTAGCGTTAGGGTTTTATTATAATTCACCCCTCCACTTT.